This TCR beta chain originates from a study of CXCR3-negative and CXCR3-positive naive CD8 T cells. Study findings and constraints: The study found more hydrophobic TRB CDR3s in CXCR3-positive naive cells than in CXCR3-negative naive cells. Cryopreserved PBMCs had partly decreased CXCR3 expression; fresh PBMCs were used in most assays. Comparison of naive CXCR3-negative and CXCR3-positive cells revealed similar TRBV-TRBJ usage, while memory cells differed.

Naive CD8+ T cells displayed a CD45RO-CCR7+CD27+CD95- phenotype. This CDR3 spans 13 amino acids. Germline V gene lookup returns CDR1 SQVTM and CDR2 ANQGSEA. Points on this clonotype: Antigen specificity is unknown.

UMI-labeled TRB cDNA libraries were prepared by 5' RACE. TCRdb re-called the 5' RACE reads; one entry per CDR3 protein, DNA not given. This sample's table has some 140,000 distinct CDR3 sequences. This sequence originates from a human donor in good health. Some clones in this sample may be carry-over from other donors' samples. Sequenced input: naive CXCR3+ CD8+ T cells from blood. Indicated subset: CD45RO-CCR7+CD27+CD95- naive CD8+ T cells expressing CXCR3 (TNR3+). J is TRBJ2-7 and V is TRBV29-1. The chain's CDR3 is CSASVGLSYEQYF.